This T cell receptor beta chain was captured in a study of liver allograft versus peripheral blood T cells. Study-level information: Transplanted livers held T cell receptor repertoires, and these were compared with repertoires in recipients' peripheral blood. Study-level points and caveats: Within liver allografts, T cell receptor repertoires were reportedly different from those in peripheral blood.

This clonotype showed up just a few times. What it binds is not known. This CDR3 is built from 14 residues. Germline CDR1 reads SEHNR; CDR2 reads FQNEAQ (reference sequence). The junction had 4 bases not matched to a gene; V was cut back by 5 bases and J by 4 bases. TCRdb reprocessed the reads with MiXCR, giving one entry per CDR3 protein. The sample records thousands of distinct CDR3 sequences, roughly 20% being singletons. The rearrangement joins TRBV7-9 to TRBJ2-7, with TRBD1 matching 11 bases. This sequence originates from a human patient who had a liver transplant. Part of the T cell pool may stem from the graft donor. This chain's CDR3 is CASSPRDRGYEQYF. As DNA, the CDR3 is TGTGCCAGCAGCCCCCGGGACAGGGGGTACGAGCAGTACTTC. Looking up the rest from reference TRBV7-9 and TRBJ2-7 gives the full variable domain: DTGVSQNPRHKITKRGQNVTFRCDPISEHNRLYWYRQTLGQGPEFLTYFQNEAQLEKSRLLSDRFSAERPKGSFSTLEIQRTEQGDSAMYLCASSPRDRGYEQYFGPGTRLTVT.